Sequencing of this T cell receptor beta chain was carried out in a study of blood T cell repertoires in COVID-19 (dated by TCRdb to the early 2020s). About the full investigation: Samples covering the acute and convalescent phases of COVID-19 were provided by collaborators in the United States, Italy and Spain. The material from the prospective study consisted of cDNA or gDNA derived from T cells, B-cell-depleted T cells, or PBMCs. The samples were drawn from the first 160 participants of the ongoing ImmuneRACE study and from 950 to 1,500 subjects provided by 6 global collaborators. The sample metadata nearly always contained a de-identified subject ID, COVID-19 status, age in years and sex. The repertoires were released in a freely available public database intended as a resource for research on the immune response to SARS-CoV-2. HLA class I and class II types, where available, came from metadata supplied by the sample provider rather than from assay-based typing. The dataset comprised deeply sampled blood TCRbeta repertoires from subjects exposed to, actively infected with, or recovered from COVID-19.

Each collaborating institution followed its own protocols to collect whole blood in K2EDTA tubes. Collaborator samples were shipped for TCRbeta analysis as frozen whole blood, isolated PBMCs, or DNA extracted from either sample type. Reading the germline V gene gives CDR1 SGHRS and CDR2 YFSETQ. The CDR3 runs 14 residues from the cysteine to the phenylalanine. This entry keeps only the CDR3 DNA: 42 bases, framed from base 1. The junction carries 11 bases between V and J, which are trimmed by 3 bases and 1 base respectively. On this clone: Its antigen specificity is not known. Base qualities are not recorded, but no much larger clone differs from it by a single base.

The immunoSEQ Assay, a bias-controlled multiplex PCR, was used to amplify TCRbeta CDR3 regions from genomic DNA. Regarding the original processing steps: The number of nucleated cells in each sample was estimated by amplification of reference gene primers within the assay. To quantify the absolute abundance of each unique TCRbeta CDR3 rearrangement, sequence reads were collapsed and filtered. For each sample, productive Simpson clonality was calculated as the square root of Simpson's diversity index over productive rearrangements. TCRdb holds this immuneACCESS table with in-frame rearrangements only. Some clones are missing; in checked studies, unresolved V genes explain under half, and the rest has no known cause. That table supplies the V and J calls and clone size; D and trimming were determined from the DNA. This sample comprises some 70,000 clones, 80% to 90% of them detected only once. More than 2% of the sample is in the top ten clones.

Here is what the overall study found, with its caveats: The quantity of clinical and demographic metadata differed by source and by participant and was supplied without curation.

The sequence came from a human donor in a cohort sampled during active COVID-19. Sequenced input: peripheral blood. The chain couples TRBV5-1 to TRBJ2-7; the D gene assignment is ambiguous. The DNA sequence is given as TGCGCCAGCAGCTCAGGCCAATATTCCTACGAGCAGTACTTC. The encoded protein is CASSSGQYSYEQYF.